These T cell receptor beta chains were read from a single sample in a study of cytomegalovirus exposure and HLA in healthy donors. Sequencing used immunoSEQ multiplex PCR; TCRdb keeps in-frame clones, though not all of them. Here the sample spans approximately 150,000 clones, less than 95% being singletons. Input material: PBMCs. These receptors came from a woman aged 18 to 35 in good health and CMV-seropositive. CDR3s include the opening cysteine and the closing phenylalanine or tryptophan. The D gene is left open where the match is weak. Where a row states a size, it is once, few, many or the class of an expanded clone; other rows omit it.

TRBJ2-2	TRBD1	TRBV27	few	TGTGCCAGCAGCCGACTTCCGGGACAGGGGAACACCGGGGAGCTGTTTTTT	CASSRLPGQGNTGELFF
TRBJ2-7	NA	TRBV28	NA	TGTGCCAGCAGTTTATTGCAGGGCGAGCAGTACTTC	CASSLLQGEQYF
TRBJ2-3	TRBD2	TRBV7-2	once	TGTGCCAGCGGGAGGGCGATCCGTTCAGATACGCAGTATTTT	CASGRAIRSDTQYF
TRBJ2-2	TRBD1	TRBV18	NA	TGTGCCAGCTCACCCTCCGGACAGGGGCCTATGGGGGAGCTGTTTTTT	CASSPSGQGPMGELFF
TRBJ1-1	TRBD1	TRBV18	NA	TGTGCCAGCTCCCTGGGACAGGGGACCAGCACTGAAGCTTTCTTT	CASSLGQGTSTEAFF
TRBJ1-5	NA	TRBV19	NA	TGTGCCAGTAGTTTCCAAGGGGGGGAGAATCAGCCCCAGCATTTT	CASSFQGGENQPQHF
TRBJ2-7	NA	TRBV2	once	TGTGCCAGCAGTGATACAGGGCCTAAGCCCTACGAGCAGTACTTC	CASSDTGPKPYEQYF
TRBJ2-7	TRBD2	TRBV5-5	NA	TGTGCCAGCAGCGCCGGGACTAGCCCTTCCTACGAGCAGTACTTC	CASSAGTSPSYEQYF
TRBJ2-4	TRBD1	TRBV6-5	NA	TGTGCCAGCAGTTACAGACAGGGGGCGACGGACATTCAGTACTTC	CASSYRQGATDIQYF
TRBJ2-2	NA	TRBV5-4	NA	TGTGCCAGCAGCTTAGAGAGCTACACCGGGGAGCTGTTTTTT	CASSLESYTGELFF
TRBJ1-2	TRBD1	TRBV6-1	NA	TGTGCCAGCAGCGCGGGACAGAGTCACTATGGCTACACCTTC	CASSAGQSHYGYTF
TRBJ2-5	NA	TRBV11-3	NA	TGTGCCAGCAGCTTAGGCCCGGGGACCCAGTACTTC	CASSLGPGTQYF
TRBJ2-3	TRBD2	TRBV6-4	once	TGTGCCAGCAGTGAACAGCGGGGGGGCCGTACGCAGTATTTT	CASSEQRGGRTQYF
TRBJ1-4	NA	TRBV2	few	TGTGCCAGCATAAGAGGTGGGAGGACCAATGAAAAACTGTTTTTT	CASIRGGRTNEKLFF
TRBJ2-5	TRBD1	TRBV29-1	NA	TGCAGCGTTGACCCTGAACAGGGGGCGAGGGAGACCCAGTACTTC	CSVDPEQGARETQYF
TRBJ1-2	NA	TRBV30	NA	TGTGCCTGGAGAGTTCCCGGGGTCCACACCTTC	CAWRVPGVHTF
TRBJ1-1	NA	TRBV4-1	NA	TGCGCCAGCAGCCCCCAGGAGGGAGGTAACACTGAAGCTTTCTTT	CASSPQEGGNTEAFF
TRBJ2-1	TRBD2	TRBV6-5	once	TGTGCCAGCAGTACACCTAGCGGGGGGGGCAATGAGCAGTTCTTC	CASSTPSGGGNEQFF
TRBJ2-1	NA	TRBV25-1	NA	TGTGCCAGCAGTGGGGGCGAGATCTCCTACAATGAGCAGTTCTTC	CASSGGEISYNEQFF
TRBJ1-6	TRBD1	TRBV23-1	NA	TGCGCCAGCAGTCAAGGGGACAGGGAAAATTCACCCCTCCACTTT	CASSQGDRENSPLHF
TRBJ1-2	TRBD1	TRBV7-2	NA	TGTGCCAGCAGCCCCGGGACAGGGTCCTATGGCTACACCTTC	CASSPGTGSYGYTF
TRBJ1-2	NA	TRBV15	once	TGTGCCACCAGCAGAGATATTTCCCCGCAGGATGGCTACACCTTC	CATSRDISPQDGYTF
TRBJ1-4	NA	TRBV7-9	NA	TGTGCCAGCAGCTTAAATCGGAGCCCGAATGAAAAACTGTTTTTT	CASSLNRSPNEKLFF
TRBJ1-6	NA	TRBV11-2	NA	TGTGCCAGCAGCTTTATCAAGGGGACATTGGATAATTCACCCCTCCACTTT	CASSFIKGTLDNSPLHF
TRBJ2-1	NA	TRBV9	NA	TGTGCCAGCAGCGGACGGGGTTTCCCCGACTACAATGAGCAGTTCTTC	CASSGRGFPDYNEQFF
TRBJ1-1	TRBD1	TRBV7-8	NA	TGTGCCAGCAGCGATGGACAGGGGATGAACACTGAAGCTTTCTTT	CASSDGQGMNTEAFF
TRBJ2-7	NA	TRBV15	NA	TGTGCCACCAGCGAGGGTTCGGGCACCTACGAGCAGTACTTC	CATSEGSGTYEQYF
TRBJ2-5	TRBD2	TRBV7-7	NA	TGTGCCAGCAGCCCAGGACTAGCGGGGGGGAAAGAGACCCAGTACTTC	CASSPGLAGGKETQYF
TRBJ2-1	TRBD2	TRBV2	NA	TGTGCCAGCAGTGTCTGGTCGGGGGGCTCCTACAATGAGCAGTTCTTC	CASSVWSGGSYNEQFF